The 25 T cell receptor beta chains below come from one sample, sequenced in a study of blood T cells in healthy people across ages. Then a second PCR, running about 6 to 12 cycles, was carried out with a sample-barcoded 5' primer and a J-beta primer mix. TCRdb reprocessed the 5' RACE reads with MiXCR, giving one entry per CDR3 protein. The data show around 1,000,000 distinct CDR3 sequences, around 27% seen once. The sample also formed part of further work on T cells of mothers and their children.

Material: blood. Receptors were obtained from a girl aged 2-15 years in good health.

This clonotype was observed at least ten times. This chain links TRBV5-1 with TRBJ2-5, with a possible D match to TRBD1 (6 bases). Trimming stripped 5 bases from V and 7 bases from J, with 18 bases between. The V gene's germline CDR1 is SGHRS and CDR2 YFSETQ. The CDR3 runs 14 residues. CDR3 in DNA: TGCGCCAGCAGACCAAGGACAGCGGCAGGGACCCAGTACTTC. It is translated as CASRPRTAAGTQYF.

This clonotype was counted only a few times. This chain uses TRBV9 with TRBJ2-5, with D hard to call. Per germline, CDR1 SGDLS and CDR2 YYNGEE. The CDR3 contains 15 residues. Between the trimmed V and J ends, which lost 0 bases and 2 bases, there was a span of 11 bases. The CDR3: CASSVEGRKQETQYF. Written as DNA, the CDR3 is TGTGCCAGCAGCGTAGAGGGCCGAAAGCAAGAGACCCAGTACTTC.

This clonotype was counted a few times. This CDR3 is CASTISWVTEAFF. As DNA, the CDR3 is TGTGCCAGCACAATCTCTTGGGTCACTGAAGCTTTCTTT. The rearrangement links TRBV12-3 or TRBV12-4 to TRBJ1-1; D uncertain. The CDR3 has 13 residues. V lost 7 bases and J lost 4, with 13 bases in between.

Points on this clonotype: The junction and the germline gene differ at one end; a read error may be behind it. The chain couples TRBV12-3 or TRBV12-4 to TRBJ1-2, with D maybe TRBD1 (6 bases). This CDR3 is 15 amino acids long. DNA of the CDR3: TGTGCCAGCAGTTTCGCAGGGGTTGTTGCCTATGACTACACCTTC. Translation: CASSFAGVVAYDYTF.

This clonotype was counted a few times. This chain joins TRBV7-9 and TRBJ1-2, with D possibly matching TRBD1 (5 bases). CDR1 is SEHNR, CDR2 FQNEAQ, per germline (reference sequence). CDR3 length equals 12 residues. V lost 7 bases and J 2 bases, leaving 8 bases between the germline ends. CDR3 bases: TGTGCCAGCACCGAGGGGAACTATGGCTACACCTTC. The encoded protein is CASTEGNYGYTF.

The chain's CDR3 is CASSSPGTGDPEQFF. The CDR3 DNA follows: TGTGCCAGCAGTTCCCCCGGGACAGGGGATCCTGAGCAGTTCTTC. The V call is TRBV28, the J call TRBJ2-1, with 10 bases fitting TRBD1. The CDR3 runs 15 residues. The germline V gene encodes CDR1 MDHEN and CDR2 SYDVKM. J was trimmed by 9 bases and V by 4 bases; bases with no gene match: 9.

The chain carries TRBV7-8 and TRBJ2-2; D not resolved. Trimming cost V 1 base and J 1 base, with 10 bases left between them. Germline CDR1 and CDR2: SGHVS and FQNEAQ. This CDR3 region has 16 residues. The CDR3 DNA follows: TGTGCCAGCAGCTTAGTTTTGAGAGTGAACACCGGGGAGCTGTTTTTT. Its protein product is CASSLVLRVNTGELFF.

The chain combines TRBV6-1 with TRBJ2-5; D is undetermined. Germline V lookup: CDR1 MNHNS, CDR2 SASEGT. Trimming took off 1 base at V and 3 bases at J, with 6 bases between the two ends. The CDR3 runs to 13 residues. The CDR3 sequence is CASSEDPEETQYF. CDR3 coding DNA: TGTGCCAGCAGTGAAGATCCAGAAGAGACCCAGTACTTC.

This clonotype was observed a few times. This rearrangement joins TRBV10-3 to TRBJ2-3; 8 bases are shared with TRBD2. In germline, CDR1 is ENHRY, CDR2 SYGVKD. J was trimmed by 1 base and V by 3 bases; bases with no gene match: 3. CDR3 size: 15 residues. The CDR3 coding sequence is TGTGCCATCAGTGACGGGGGGGATGGCACAGATACGCAGTATTTT. It encodes CAISDGGDGTDTQYF.

J is TRBJ2-3 and V is TRBV7-9; 9 bases are shared with TRBD1. J gave up 2 bases and V 3 bases, and 15 bases lay outside the gene matches. CDR3 length: 19 amino acids. From germline, CDR1 is SEHNR and CDR2 FQNEAQ (reference sequence). The CDR3 is CASSFSPITGGANTDTQYF. The CDR3, as DNA: TGTGCCAGCAGCTTTAGTCCCATTACAGGGGGCGCGAACACAGATACGCAGTATTTT.

This clonotype was counted a few times. The V call is TRBV7-3, the J call TRBJ2-7, with D possibly TRBD1 on 5 matching bases. The J call could be wrong; TRBJ2-1 is a better fit for the DNA end. Germline V CDR1 and CDR2: SGHTA, FQGTGA. The CDR3 extends over 14 amino acids. In DNA, the CDR3 is TGTGCCAGCAGCTTAGGACATCCCGGCAATGAGCAGTTCTTC. Its translation: CASSLGHPGNEQFF.

In the case of this clonotype: As the CDR3 is not closed by the conserved phenylalanine or tryptophan, this likely results from a read error. The genes are TRBV28 and TRBJ2-1, with a possible D match to TRBD2 (6 bases). With 7 bases removed from V and 9 bases from J, the gap between germline ends came to 22 bases. CDR3 size: 15 residues. Germline V lookup: CDR1 MDHEN, CDR2 SYDVKM. CDR3 DNA sequence: TGTGCCAGCACCTCCCCGGGCGGGGTTCGTGGTGAGCAGTTCCTC. It encodes CASTSPGGVRGEQFL.

The DNA for the CDR3 is TGCGCCAGCAGCCAGACCGGGACTAGCGGGGACACCTACGAGCAGTACTTC. Its protein is CASSQTGTSGDTYEQYF. The chain couples TRBV4-3 to TRBJ2-7; 13 bases agree with TRBD2. The length of the CDR3 is 17 residues. CDR1 and CDR2 (germline): LGHNA, YSLEER. The V and J ends lost 3 bases and 2 bases, in that order; junction bases with no gene match: 7.

This clonotype has a handful of counts. The J gene is TRBJ2-1, the V gene TRBV20-1; maybe TRBD2 (6 bases). Germline loops: CDR1 DFQATT, CDR2 SNEGSKA (reference sequence). CDR3 size: 11 residues. The V end lost 6 bases, the J end lost 5 bases, and 8 bases lay between the germline ends. In nucleotides, the CDR3 is TGCAGTGCAGAGCGGGACAATGAGCAGTTCTTC. This codes for CSAERDNEQFF.

CDR3 sequence (DNA): TGCGCCAGCAGCCAAGACAGGATAAATCCCGGGGAGCTGTTTTTT. Amino acids: CASSQDRINPGELFF. This chain uses TRBV4-3 with TRBJ2-2; D unresolved. V was clipped by 0 bases and J by 6 bases, with 11 bases between them. This CDR3 contains 15 residues. CDR1 and CDR2 from the germline V gene are LGHNA and YSLEER.

This clonotype appeared a few times. The rearrangement joins TRBV2 to TRBJ2-5; a possible D gene is TRBD1 (6 bases). Trimming took 4 bases from V and 1 from J, leaving 13 bases between them. The CDR3 is 15 residues long. The V gene's germline CDR1 is SNHLY and CDR2 FYNNEI. CDR3 region: CASSGSGATQETQYF. In nucleotides, the CDR3 is TGTGCCAGCAGTGGGTCAGGGGCCACCCAAGAGACCCAGTACTTC.

In this sample, this clonotype turned up a few times. This chain joins TRBV3-1 and TRBJ1-5, with 11 nucleotides matching TRBD1. After removal of 4 bases from V and 3 bases from J, the junction contained 5 bases not matched to a gene. CDR1 is LGHDT and CDR2 is YNNKEL in the germline V gene (reference sequence). The CDR3 is 16 residues long. CDR3 region: CASSRGQGGYNQPQHF. In DNA form, the CDR3 reads TGTGCCAGCAGCCGGGGACAGGGGGGATACAATCAGCCCCAGCATTTT.

In the case of this clonotype: Compared with germline, one end of the junction differs, possibly owing to a read error. The chain uses TRBV12-3 or TRBV12-4 and TRBJ2-3; 7 bases fit TRBD2. The CDR3 runs 16 residues. The CDR3 bases are TGTGCCAGCAGTCATCAGCGGGAATCTAGCACAGATGCGCAGTATTTT. This encodes CASSHQRESSTDAQYF.

This clonotype turned up a few times. V and J are TRBV11-1 and TRBJ2-5, with TRBD1 matching over 8 bases. The assigned J gene may be wrong: the sequence end matches TRBJ2-7 better. Germline CDR1 reads SGHAT; CDR2 reads FQDESV (reference sequence). This CDR3 has 14 residues. The CDR3 reads CASSFYSGGNEQYF. CDR3 coding DNA: TGTGCCAGCAGCTTCTACTCAGGGGGCAACGAGCAGTACTTC.

The rearrangement joins TRBV29-1 to TRBJ2-1, with D tentatively TRBD1 (6 bases). Trimming cost V 1 base and J 4 bases, with 11 bases left between them. Germline-derived CDR1 and CDR2 are SQVTM and ANQGSEA. The CDR3 covers 14 residues. CDR3 in DNA: TGCAGCGTTGAAGGGCAGGGGAATTACAATGAGCAGTTCTTC. It translates to CSVEGQGNYNEQFF.

The chain is built from TRBV7-9 and TRBJ2-4; D is ambiguous. Germline assignment: CDR1 SEHNR and CDR2 FQNEAQ (reference sequence). This CDR3 is 16 amino acids long. Deletions cut 6 bases from V and 0 bases from J, with 15 bases between. CDR3 region: CASSFMDGLAKNIQYF. CDR3 nucleotides: TGTGCCAGCAGTTTTATGGACGGGTTAGCCAAAAACATTCAGTACTTC.

This chain links TRBV19 with TRBJ2-1; D remains ambiguous. The CDR3 is 12 amino acids. Trimming removed 1 base from V and 9 bases from J, with 7 bases in between. Germline V gene lookup returns CDR1 LNHDA and CDR2 SQIVND (reference sequence). As DNA, the CDR3 is TGTGCCAGTAGTATAGTAATGGGTGAGCAGTTCTTC. This gives the protein CASSIVMGEQFF. Based on the CDR3 plus reference TRBV19 and TRBJ2-1, the full variable domain is DGGITQSPKYLFRKEGQNVTLSCEQNLNHDAMYWYRQDPGQGLRLIYYSQIVNDFQKGDIAEGYSVSREKKESFPLTVTSAQKNPTAFYLCASSIVMGEQFFGPGTRLTVL.

In this sample, this clonotype turned up a few times. The chain links TRBV29-1 to TRBJ2-5; D uncertain. CDR1 and CDR2 from the germline V gene are SQVTM and ANQGSEA. V was trimmed by 4 bases and J by 4 bases, leaving 19 bases between them. The CDR3 is 15 residues long. The CDR3 region is CSVVSSPATGETQYF. CDR3 sequence (DNA): TGCAGCGTTGTCAGCTCGCCAGCGACTGGAGAGACCCAGTACTTC. The variable domain in full, completed from reference TRBV29-1 and TRBJ2-5, reads SAVISQKPSRDICQRGTSLTIQCQVDSQVTMMFWYRQQPGQSLTLIATANQGSEATYESGFVIDKFPISRPNLTFSTLTVSNMSPEDSSIYLCSVVSSPATGETQYFGPGTRLLVL.

This clonotype was observed a handful of times. The chain recombines TRBV7-2 with TRBJ2-5; D is unclear. The germline CDR1 and CDR2 sequences are SGHTA and FQGNSA. Trimming removed 3 bases at V and 4 bases at J, with 12 bases between. The CDR3 is 14 residues long. CDR3 region: CASSFSVLVETQYF. The CDR3 DNA is TGTGCCAGCAGCTTCTCGGTGCTGGTAGAGACCCAGTACTTC. The entire variable domain, with the rest obtained from reference TRBV7-2 and TRBJ2-5, is as follows: GAGVSQSPSNKVTEKGKDVELRCDPISGHTALYWYRQSLGQGLEFLIYFQGNSAPDKSGLPSDRFSAERTGGSVSTLTIQRTQQEDSAVYLCASSFSVLVETQYFGPGTRLLVL.

For the CDR3, the DNA is TGCAGTGCTCGGACAGGGACTACGCAGTATTTT. Its translation is CSARTGTTQYF. V gene TRBV20-1 combines with J gene TRBJ2-3; 8 bases agree with TRBD1. CDR1 and CDR2 from the germline V gene are DFQATT and SNEGSKA (reference sequence). The CDR3 is made up of 11 amino acids. The V and J ends lost 5 bases and 8 bases, in that order; junction bases with no gene match: 3.